This T cell receptor beta chain was captured in a study of cytomegalovirus exposure and HLA in healthy donors. Looked up from germline, CDR1 is SGDLS and CDR2 is YYNGEE. V dropped 0 bases and J dropped 5; count of bases not matched to a gene: 6. There are 15 residues in the CDR3. PCR was performed using 60 Vbeta and 13 Jbeta primers. The repertoire was sequenced with immunoSEQ multiplex PCR; TCRdb's copy has only in-frame clones and lacks some. The sample contains around 150,000 clones, about 70% of which appear only once. Study-wide results and limits: Exclusion applied to some V segments, including TRBV6-2 and TRBV6-3, as they were indistinguishable. Follow-up analysis later connected one missense variant in DCLRE1C with trimming of TCR beta V- and J-genes. TCR beta sequences reportedly predicted most subjects' HLA-A and HLA-B alleles accurately.

About this clone itself: The antigen is not known.

The chain is built from TRBV9 and TRBJ2-5; TRBD1 matches at 8 bases. This TCR came from a man aged 25-45 years in good health and CMV-seropositive. The sample consisted of PBMCs. This CDR3 is CASSVAGTGSETQYF. CDR3 coding DNA: TGTGCCAGCAGCGTAGCGGGGACAGGATCGGAGACCCAGTACTTC.